Shown below are 21 T cell receptor beta chains from a single sample sequenced in a study of post-analysis software for immune sequencing data. Study-wide results and caveats: Included in a set of about five TRBV segments more frequent in patients than controls were TRBV5-6, TRBV5-1 and TRBV20-1.

TCR beta libraries were prepared from cDNA with unique molecular identifiers. TCRdb re-called the PCR reads through MiXCR, storing one row per CDR3 protein. This table has some 450,000 distinct CDR3 sequences, roughly 45% appearing once. These receptors have no identified antigens. Sample: blood. The receptors derive from a girl under 18 with multiple sclerosis.

In this sample, this clonotype turned up a few times. V and J are TRBV28 and TRBJ2-3; 7 nucleotides agree with TRBD1. V lost 7 bases, J lost 2 bases, and 3 bases stayed unmatched. Germline V CDR1 and CDR2: MDHEN, SYDVKM. The CDR3 covers 13 residues. The CDR3 loop is CASNRGSTDTQYF. The CDR3 DNA is TGTGCCAGCAACAGGGGTTCCACAGATACGCAGTATTTT. Combining the CDR3 with reference TRBV28 and TRBJ2-3 gives the whole variable domain DVKVTQSSRYLVKRTGEKVFLECVQDMDHENMFWYRQDPGLGLRLIYFSYDVKMKEKGDIPEGYSVSREKKERFSLILESASTNQTSMYLCASNRGSTDTQYFGPGTRLTVL.

The gene calls are TRBV5-5 and TRBJ1-5; weak D call: TRBD1 (6 bases). This CDR3 is 14 amino acids long. V shed 1 base and J shed 4 bases, with 9 bases lying between them. Germline V CDR1 and CDR2: SGHKS, YYEKEE (reference sequence). The CDR3 reads CASSLPGANQPQHF. Written as DNA, the CDR3 is TGTGCCAGCAGCTTGCCGGGGGCTAATCAGCCCCAGCATTTT.

In this sample, this clonotype turned up a few times. The genes are TRBV4-3 and TRBJ2-5; 9 positions agree with TRBD1. V was clipped by 2 bases and J by 2 bases; unmatched bases: 6. The CDR3 length is 16 residues. Per the germline V gene, CDR1 is LGHNA and CDR2 is YSLEER. CDR3 residues: CASSQTYRGHQETQYF. CDR3 coding DNA: TGCGCCAGCAGCCAAACTTACAGGGGGCATCAAGAGACCCAGTACTTC.

This clonotype was recorded a few times. V usage is TRBV7-8 and J usage is TRBJ2-6; 7 bases line up with TRBD1. The junction had 7 bases not matched to a gene; V was cut back by 11 bases and J by 0 bases. CDR1 is SGHVS, CDR2 FQNEAQ, per germline. This CDR3 is 15 amino acids long. CDR3 in amino acids: CAHGQASSGANVLTF. The CDR3 DNA reads as TGTGCCCATGGACAGGCCAGCTCTGGGGCCAACGTCCTGACTTTC.

This chain joins TRBV5-1 and TRBJ2-3, with 7 bases that match TRBD2. Looked up from germline, CDR1 is SGHRS and CDR2 is YFSETQ. This CDR3 has 16 amino acids. The V and J ends lost 4 bases and 0 bases, in that order; junction bases with no gene match: 8. CDR3 sequence reads: CASSPPSGFSTDTQYF. DNA of the CDR3: TGCGCCAGCAGCCCACCTAGCGGATTTAGCACAGATACGCAGTATTTT.

CDR3 DNA sequence: TGTGCCAGCAGGACTAGCGGTAATGAGCAGTTCTTC. Protein sequence: CASRTSGNEQFF. The chain joins TRBV28 to TRBJ2-1, with 9 bases identical to TRBD2. This CDR3 has 12 residues. V dropped 6 bases and J dropped 7; count of bases not matched to a gene: 1. Per the germline V gene, CDR1 is MDHEN and CDR2 is SYDVKM.

The rearrangement links TRBV20-1 to TRBJ2-1, with TRBD2 identical over 10 bases. From germline, CDR1 is DFQATT and CDR2 SNEGSKA (reference sequence). The length of the CDR3 is 14 residues. V lost 2 bases, J lost 8 bases, and 6 bases stayed unmatched. The CDR3 bases are TGCAGTGCTAGAATGCTAGCGGGAGAATATGAGCAGTTCTTC. It encodes CSARMLAGEYEQFF.

This clonotype was seen a few times. The chain links TRBV5-6 to TRBJ1-2; D gene unclear. Trimming pared 5 bases from V and 3 bases from J, leaving 5 bases between. The CDR3 length is 11 residues. Germline loops: CDR1 SGHDT, CDR2 YYEEEE. CDR3 in amino acids: CASRLDYGYTF. The CDR3 DNA sequence: TGTGCCAGCAGGCTGGACTATGGCTACACCTTC.

This clonotype was seen a few times. The chain combines TRBV20-1 with TRBJ1-2; 8 positions match TRBD1. The V and J ends lost 6 bases and 4 bases, in that order; junction bases with no gene match: 4. Germline V lookup: CDR1 DFQATT, CDR2 SNEGSKA (reference sequence). The CDR3 loop spans 12 amino acids. CDR3: CSAPQGGYGYTF. The CDR3 DNA follows: TGCAGTGCCCCACAGGGGGGCTATGGCTACACCTTC.

The chain uses TRBV20-1 and TRBJ1-5; maybe TRBD1 (5 bases). Germline V gene data show CDR1 as DFQATT and CDR2 as SNEGSKA (reference sequence). The CDR3 sequence is 14 residues long. V was trimmed by 1 base and J by 4 bases, leaving 11 bases between them. CDR3 region: CSARAGAGNQPQHF. The CDR3, as DNA: TGCAGTGCTAGAGCTGGGGCCGGGAATCAGCCCCAGCATTTT.

This clonotype was seen a few times. The V gene is TRBV6-6, the J gene TRBJ2-1; D is perhaps TRBD2 (6 bases). The germline V and J ends were trimmed by 7 bases and 0 bases, with 16 bases remaining between them. This CDR3 contains 16 residues. Per germline, CDR1 MNHNY and CDR2 SVGAGI (reference sequence). CDR3 nucleotides: TGTGCCAGCACCACGGGACTTGCCCACTCCTACAATGAGCAGTTCTTC. This encodes CASTTGLAHSYNEQFF.

This clonotype was seen more than once but under ten times. The V gene is TRBV5-1, the J gene TRBJ2-3; no reliable D call. Germline V gene data show CDR1 as SGHRS and CDR2 as YFSETQ. The CDR3 spans 14 residues. The germline V and J ends were trimmed by 4 bases and 5 bases, with 14 bases remaining between them. The CDR3 here is CASSQGSPKDTQYF. DNA for the CDR3: TGCGCCAGCAGCCAAGGTTCACCAAAAGATACGCAGTATTTT.

The chain links TRBV29-1 to TRBJ2-7; 8 bases are shared with TRBD1. The germline gives CDR1 SQVTM, CDR2 ANQGSEA. With V trimmed by 7 bases and J by 3 bases, 2 bases remained unmatched. This CDR3 spans 11 amino acids. CDR3 bases: TGCAGCGCAGGGGGCGTCTACGAGCAGTACTTC. Translating gives CSAGGVYEQYF.

The chain has TRBV7-9 and TRBJ1-1, with unresolved D. Trimming took 0 bases from V and 6 from J, leaving 8 bases between them. The germline CDR1 and CDR2 sequences are SEHNR and FQNEAQ (reference sequence). This CDR3 comprises 13 residues. CDR3 nucleotides: TGTGCCAGCAGCTTAGCCCGCGGAGCTGAAGCTTTCTTT. Residues: CASSLARGAEAFF.

The chain joins TRBV28 to TRBJ2-7, with 9 bases aligning to TRBD2. Per the germline V gene, CDR1 is MDHEN and CDR2 is SYDVKM. The J segment lost 3 bases and the V segment lost 6 bases, leaving 9 bases of the junction unmatched. The CDR3 covers 15 residues. In nucleotides, the CDR3 is TGTGCCAGCAGAACCGGCTCGCGGGAGGGCTACGAGCAGTACTTC. This sequence encodes CASRTGSREGYEQYF.

This rearrangement joins TRBV20-1 to TRBJ2-1, with 8 bases identical to TRBD2. Germline lookup yields CDR1 DFQATT and CDR2 SNEGSKA (reference sequence). The CDR3 covers 17 residues. V was pared by 5 bases and J by 2 bases, with 14 bases of the junction left unmatched. The CDR3 DNA reads TGCAGTGCTGGGGGCGCCGGGACTAGAGTAACCTACAATGAGCAGTTCTTC. The encoded protein is CSAGGAGTRVTYNEQFF.

This clonotype showed up many times. The chain recombines TRBV7-3 with TRBJ2-5; D ambiguous. V shed 0 bases and J shed 3 bases, with 5 bases lying between them. Per the germline V gene, CDR1 is SGHTA and CDR2 is FQGTGA. This CDR3 contains 13 residues. CDR3 sequence reads: CASSLTQKETQYF. CDR3 nucleotide sequence: TGTGCCAGCAGCTTAACTCAGAAAGAGACCCAGTACTTC.

There are a few counts of this clonotype. The V call is TRBV10-2, the J call TRBJ2-7; 7 positions match TRBD1. The CDR3 extends over 11 amino acids. Per germline, CDR1 WSHSY and CDR2 SAAADI. V dropped 8 bases and J dropped 7; count of bases not matched to a gene: 5. The CDR3 DNA follows: TGCGCCAGCTCACAGGGGTCGGAGCAGTACTTC. Translation gives CASSQGSEQYF.

This clonotype was seen a handful of times. The chain recombines TRBV4-1 with TRBJ2-5; 8 nucleotides line up with TRBD2. The CDR3 runs 16 residues. The junction had 9 bases not matched to a gene; V was cut back by 1 base and J by 5 bases. From germline, CDR1 is MGHRA and CDR2 YSYEKL. Here the CDR3 DNA reads TGCGCCAGCAGCCAAGTATTGGCTAGCGGGTGGGAGACCCAGTACTTC. This codes for CASSQVLASGWETQYF.

This clonotype has only a few counts. V and J are TRBV20-1 and TRBJ2-7, with D perhaps TRBD1 (6 bases). Trimming removed 5 bases at V and 3 bases at J, with 17 bases between. This CDR3 has 14 amino acids. Germline CDR1 reads DFQATT; CDR2 reads SNEGSKA (reference sequence). The CDR3 DNA sequence: TGCAGTGCTGGGACCTCGGGACAACTCTACGAGCAGTACTTC. Encoded protein: CSAGTSGQLYEQYF.

The chain carries TRBV2 and TRBJ2-1; D may be TRBD1 (5 bases). Germline CDR1 SNHLY, CDR2 FYNNEI. Trimming stripped 1 base from V and 2 bases from J, with 9 bases between. There are 15 residues in the CDR3. As DNA, the CDR3 is TGTGCCAGCAGTGAAGGGCCAGGGACCTACAATGAGCAGTTCTTC. This codes for CASSEGPGTYNEQFF.